The sequence of this T cell receptor beta chain was determined in a study of blood T cell repertoires in COVID-19. Clones were read by immunoSEQ multiplex PCR, and TCRdb kept only the in-frame ones, dropping some. The sample records 130,000 to 150,000 clones, around nine tenths being singletons. The germline gives CDR1 LNHDA, CDR2 SQIVND (reference sequence). The CDR3 totals 15 residues. The V end was cut by 7 bases, the J end by 0 bases, with 15 bases between. The sample comprised peripheral blood. The TCR sequence derives from a woman between 50 and 59 years old with acute or convalescent COVID-19. This sequence joins TRBV19 and TRBJ1-1; D is perhaps TRBD1 (5 bases). The CDR3 loop is CASILRAGLNTEAFF. CDR3 bases: TGTGCCAGTATTCTCCGGGCGGGGCTGAACACTGAAGCTTTCTTT. Using reference TRBV19 and TRBJ1-1 for the parts outside the CDR3, the full variable domain is DGGITQSPKYLFRKEGQNVTLSCEQNLNHDAMYWYRQDPGQGLRLIYYSQIVNDFQKGDIAEGYSVSREKKESFPLTVTSAQKNPTAFYLCASILRAGLNTEAFFGQGTRLTVV.